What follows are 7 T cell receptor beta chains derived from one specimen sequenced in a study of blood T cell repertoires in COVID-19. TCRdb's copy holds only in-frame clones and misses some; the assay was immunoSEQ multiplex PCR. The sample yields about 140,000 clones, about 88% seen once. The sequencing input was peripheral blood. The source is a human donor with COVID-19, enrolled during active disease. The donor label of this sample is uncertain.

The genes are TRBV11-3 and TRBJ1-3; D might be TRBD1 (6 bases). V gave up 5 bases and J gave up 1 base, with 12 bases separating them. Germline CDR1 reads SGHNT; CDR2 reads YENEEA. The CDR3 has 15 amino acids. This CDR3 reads CASSPVTGSGNTIYF. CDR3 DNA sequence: TGTGCCAGCAGCCCTGTGACAGGTTCTGGAAACACCATATATTTT.

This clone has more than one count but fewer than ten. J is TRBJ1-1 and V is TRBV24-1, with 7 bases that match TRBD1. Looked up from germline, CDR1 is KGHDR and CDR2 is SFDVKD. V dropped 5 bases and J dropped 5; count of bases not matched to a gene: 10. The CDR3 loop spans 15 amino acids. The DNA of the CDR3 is TGTGCCACCAGTGCGACAGGGCGGTTTGGAACTGAAGCTTTCTTT. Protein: CATSATGRFGTEAFF.

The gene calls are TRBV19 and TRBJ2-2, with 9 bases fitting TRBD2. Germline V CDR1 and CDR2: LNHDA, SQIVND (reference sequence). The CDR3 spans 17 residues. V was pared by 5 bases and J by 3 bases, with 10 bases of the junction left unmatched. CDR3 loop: CASSSWGVAGDTGELFF. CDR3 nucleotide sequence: TGTGCCAGTAGTTCTTGGGGGGTAGCGGGAGACACCGGGGAGCTGTTTTTT.

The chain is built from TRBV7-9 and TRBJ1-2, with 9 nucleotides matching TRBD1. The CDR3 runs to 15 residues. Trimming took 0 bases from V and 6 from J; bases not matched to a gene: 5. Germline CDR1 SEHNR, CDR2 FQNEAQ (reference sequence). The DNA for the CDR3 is TGTGCCAGCAGCTTAGCTTCGGGACAGGGCCATGGCTACACCTTC. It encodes CASSLASGQGHGYTF.

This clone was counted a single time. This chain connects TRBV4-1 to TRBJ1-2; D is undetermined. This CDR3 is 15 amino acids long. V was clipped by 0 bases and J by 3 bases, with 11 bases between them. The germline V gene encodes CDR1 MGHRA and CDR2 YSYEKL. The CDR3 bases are TGCGCCAGCAGCCAAGATAATATACTCGACTATGGCTACACCTTC. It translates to CASSQDNILDYGYTF.

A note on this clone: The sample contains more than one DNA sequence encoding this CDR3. In DNA form, the CDR3 reads TGCGCCAGCAGCTTGACAGGACAGGACTACGAGCAGTACTTC. As protein: CASSLTGQDYEQYF. The chain recombines TRBV5-1 with TRBJ2-7; 7 bases line up with TRBD1. From germline, CDR1 is SGHRS and CDR2 YFSETQ. J lost 3 bases, V lost 1 base, and 4 bases had no gene match. The CDR3 runs 14 residues.

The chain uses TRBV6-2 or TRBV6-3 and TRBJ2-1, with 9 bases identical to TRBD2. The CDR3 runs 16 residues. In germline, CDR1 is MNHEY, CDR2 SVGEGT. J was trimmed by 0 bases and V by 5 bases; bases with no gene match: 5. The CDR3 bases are TGTGCCAGCAGTCGACCTAGCGGGGTCTCCTACAATGAGCAGTTCTTC. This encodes CASSRPSGVSYNEQFF.